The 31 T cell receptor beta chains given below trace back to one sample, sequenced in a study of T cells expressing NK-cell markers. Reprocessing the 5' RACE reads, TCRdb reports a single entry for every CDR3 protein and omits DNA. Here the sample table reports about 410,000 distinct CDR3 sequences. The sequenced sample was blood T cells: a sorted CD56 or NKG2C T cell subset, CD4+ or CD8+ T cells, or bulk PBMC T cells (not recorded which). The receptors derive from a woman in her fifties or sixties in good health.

CDR3 protein: CASSQVLSGYNEQFF. The chain joins TRBV3-1 to TRBJ2-1. This CDR3 has 15 amino acids. Germline V CDR1 and CDR2: LGHDT, YNNKEL (reference sequence).

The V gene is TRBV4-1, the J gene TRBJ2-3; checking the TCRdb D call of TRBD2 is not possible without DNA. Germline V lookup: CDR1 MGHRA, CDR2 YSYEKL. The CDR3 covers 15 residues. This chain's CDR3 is CASSPQGGTPDTQYF.

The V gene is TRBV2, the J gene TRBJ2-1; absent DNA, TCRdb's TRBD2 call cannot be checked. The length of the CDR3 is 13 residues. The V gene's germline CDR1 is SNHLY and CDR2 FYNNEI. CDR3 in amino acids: CAHGVVGLYEQFF. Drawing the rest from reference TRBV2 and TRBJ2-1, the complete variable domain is EPEVTQTPSHQVTQMGQEVILRCVPISNHLYFYWYRQILGQKVEFLVSFYNNEISEKSEIFDDQFSVERPDGSNFTLKIRSTKLEDSAMYFCAHGVVGLYEQFFGPGTRLTVL.

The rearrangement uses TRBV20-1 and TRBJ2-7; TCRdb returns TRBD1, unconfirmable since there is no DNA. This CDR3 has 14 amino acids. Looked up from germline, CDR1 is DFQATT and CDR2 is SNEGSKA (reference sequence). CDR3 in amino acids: CSAYGTGTGYEQYF.

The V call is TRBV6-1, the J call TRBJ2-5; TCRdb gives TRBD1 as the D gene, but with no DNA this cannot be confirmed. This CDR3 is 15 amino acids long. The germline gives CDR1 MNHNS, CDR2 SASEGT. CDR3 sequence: CASSEVAGLVETQYF.

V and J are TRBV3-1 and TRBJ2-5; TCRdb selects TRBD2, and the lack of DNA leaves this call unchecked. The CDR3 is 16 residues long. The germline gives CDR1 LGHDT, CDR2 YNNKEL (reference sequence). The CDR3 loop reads CASARLRSGSDETQYF.

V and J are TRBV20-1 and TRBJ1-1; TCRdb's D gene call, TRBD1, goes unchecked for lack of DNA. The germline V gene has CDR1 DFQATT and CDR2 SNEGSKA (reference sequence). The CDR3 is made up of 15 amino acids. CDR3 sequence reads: CSAPGQGAMNTEAFF.

This CDR3 is CASSYRDPSPQNTGELFF. The gene calls are TRBV12-3 or TRBV12-4 and TRBJ2-2; lacking DNA, the TRBD1 call made by TCRdb goes unchecked. The CDR3 contains 18 residues.

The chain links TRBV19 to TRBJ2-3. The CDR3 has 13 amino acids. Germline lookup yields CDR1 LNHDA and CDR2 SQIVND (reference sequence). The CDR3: CASGNQNTDTQYF.

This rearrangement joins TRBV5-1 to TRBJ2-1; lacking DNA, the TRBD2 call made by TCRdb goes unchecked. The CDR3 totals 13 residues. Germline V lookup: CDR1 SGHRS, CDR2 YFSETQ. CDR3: CASSSGTKHEQFF.

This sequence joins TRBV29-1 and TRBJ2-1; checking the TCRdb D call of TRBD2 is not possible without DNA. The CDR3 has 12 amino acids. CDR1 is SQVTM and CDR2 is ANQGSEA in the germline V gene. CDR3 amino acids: CSSRTTTNEQFF.

Here the CDR3 reads CSASYRVDGEKLFF. The chain combines TRBV20-1 with TRBJ1-4; the D gene TCRdb calls, TRBD1, cannot be checked with no DNA. This CDR3 is built from 14 residues. The germline gives CDR1 DFQATT, CDR2 SNEGSKA (reference sequence).

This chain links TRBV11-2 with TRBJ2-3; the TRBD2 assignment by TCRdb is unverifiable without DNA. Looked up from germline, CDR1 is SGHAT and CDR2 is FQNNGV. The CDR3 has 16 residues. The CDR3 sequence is CASSLAGTSVTDTQYF.

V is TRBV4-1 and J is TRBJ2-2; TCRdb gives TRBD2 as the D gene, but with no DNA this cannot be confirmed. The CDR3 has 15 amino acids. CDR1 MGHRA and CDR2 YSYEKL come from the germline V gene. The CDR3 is CASSHSSSGTGELFF.

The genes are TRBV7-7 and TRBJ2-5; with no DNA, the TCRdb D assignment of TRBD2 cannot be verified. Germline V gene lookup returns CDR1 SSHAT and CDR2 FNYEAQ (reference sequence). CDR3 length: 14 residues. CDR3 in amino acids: CASSSQLVRETQYF.

CDR3 loop: CASSLVVARGYTF. The rearrangement links TRBV12-3 or TRBV12-4 to TRBJ1-2. The CDR3 contains 13 residues.

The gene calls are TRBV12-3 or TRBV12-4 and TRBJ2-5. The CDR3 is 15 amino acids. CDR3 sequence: CASSLSRPFQETQYF.

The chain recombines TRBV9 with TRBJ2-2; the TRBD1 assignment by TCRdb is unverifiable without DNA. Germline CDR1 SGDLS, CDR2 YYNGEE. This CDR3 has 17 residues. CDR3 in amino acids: CASSPPHGTPLSGELFF.

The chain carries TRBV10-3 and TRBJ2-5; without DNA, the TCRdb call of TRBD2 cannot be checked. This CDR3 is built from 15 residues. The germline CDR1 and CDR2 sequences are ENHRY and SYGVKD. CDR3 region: CATRGPSGTEETQYF.

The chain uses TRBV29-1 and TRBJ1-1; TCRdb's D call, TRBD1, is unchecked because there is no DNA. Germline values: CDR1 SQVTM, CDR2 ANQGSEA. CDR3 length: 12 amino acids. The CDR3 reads CSVDGQWTEAFF.

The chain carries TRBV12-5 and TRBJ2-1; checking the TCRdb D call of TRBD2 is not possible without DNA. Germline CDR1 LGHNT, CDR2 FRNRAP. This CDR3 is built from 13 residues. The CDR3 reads CASGLREHNEQFF.

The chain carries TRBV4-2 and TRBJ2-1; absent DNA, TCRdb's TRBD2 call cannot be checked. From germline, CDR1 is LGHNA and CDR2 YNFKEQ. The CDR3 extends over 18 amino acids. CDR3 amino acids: CASSQDPGLAGEINEQFF.

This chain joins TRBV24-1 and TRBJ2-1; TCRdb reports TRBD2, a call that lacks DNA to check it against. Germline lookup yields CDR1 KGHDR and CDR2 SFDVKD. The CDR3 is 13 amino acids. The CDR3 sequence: CATSTLAQNEQFF.

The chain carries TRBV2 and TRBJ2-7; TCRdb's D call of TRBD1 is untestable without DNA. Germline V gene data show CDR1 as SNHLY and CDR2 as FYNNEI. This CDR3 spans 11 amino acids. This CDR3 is CASGTGYEQYF.

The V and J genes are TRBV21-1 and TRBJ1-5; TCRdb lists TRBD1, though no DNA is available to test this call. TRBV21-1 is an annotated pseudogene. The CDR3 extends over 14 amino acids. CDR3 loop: CASSGTGRNQPQHF.

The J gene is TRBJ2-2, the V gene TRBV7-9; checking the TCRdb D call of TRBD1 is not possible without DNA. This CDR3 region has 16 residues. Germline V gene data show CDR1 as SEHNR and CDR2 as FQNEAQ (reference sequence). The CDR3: CASGLPGQGVTGELFF.

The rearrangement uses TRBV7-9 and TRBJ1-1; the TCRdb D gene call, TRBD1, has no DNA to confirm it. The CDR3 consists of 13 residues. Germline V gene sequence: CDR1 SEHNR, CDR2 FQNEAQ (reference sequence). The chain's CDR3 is CASRPDTARQAFF.

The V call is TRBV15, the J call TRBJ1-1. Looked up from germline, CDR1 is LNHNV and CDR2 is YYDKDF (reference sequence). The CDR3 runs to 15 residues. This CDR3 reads CATSKTGFMNTEAFF.

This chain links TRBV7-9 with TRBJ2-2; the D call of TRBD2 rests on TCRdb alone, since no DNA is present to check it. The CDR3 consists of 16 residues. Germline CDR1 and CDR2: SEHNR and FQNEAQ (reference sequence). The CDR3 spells CASSLGRPGEPGELFF.

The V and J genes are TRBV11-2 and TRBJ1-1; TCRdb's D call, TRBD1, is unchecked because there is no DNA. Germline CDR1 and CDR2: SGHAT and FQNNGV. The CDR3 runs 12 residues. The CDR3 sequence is CASSLTAIEAFF.

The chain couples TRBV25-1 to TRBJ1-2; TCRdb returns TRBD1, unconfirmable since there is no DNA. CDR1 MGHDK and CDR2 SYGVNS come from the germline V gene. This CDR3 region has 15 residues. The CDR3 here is CASSDPAGGWDGYTF.